These 6 T cell receptor beta chains share one sample of origin, sequenced in a study of blood T cell repertoires in COVID-19. The protocol was immunoSEQ multiplex PCR, while the TCRdb copy is restricted to in-frame clones and leaves out a portion. The repertoire holds 200,000 to 300,000 clones, with 70% to 80% as singletons. Sequencing was performed on peripheral blood. The receptors come from an elderly woman with acute or convalescent COVID-19.

J is TRBJ2-3 and V is TRBV7-2, with 7 bases matching TRBD2. V shed 1 base, J shed 7 bases, and the junction held 8 bases outside the gene matches. This CDR3 is 15 amino acids long. Germline V CDR1 and CDR2: SGHTA, FQGNSA. CDR3: CASSLGGGRRNTQYF. The CDR3 DNA is TGTGCCAGCAGCTTAGGGGGCGGGAGACGGAATACGCAGTATTTT.

V usage is TRBV6-1 and J usage is TRBJ1-3; D possibly corresponds to TRBD1 (5 bases). Germline V gene sequence: CDR1 MNHNS, CDR2 SASEGT. The CDR3 sequence is 16 residues long. V lost 0 bases and J lost 2, with 11 bases in between. CDR3 residues: CASSEAQGGTGNTIYF. CDR3 DNA: TGTGCCAGCAGTGAAGCCCAGGGAGGGACTGGAAACACCATATATTTT.

The rearrangement links TRBV27 to TRBJ1-1; 8 nucleotides align to TRBD1. From germline, CDR1 is MNHEY and CDR2 SMNVEV (reference sequence). Trimming at V came to 5 bases and at J to 5 bases, leaving 13 bases not matched to a gene. This CDR3 region has 16 residues. In DNA, the CDR3 is TGTGCCAGCAGTCCCTGGGGGGGCGACAGGGGAACTGAAGCTTTCTTT. This translates into CASSPWGGDRGTEAFF.

This chain connects TRBV3-1 (or the pseudogene TRBV3-2) to TRBJ2-5; possibly TRBD2 for D (5 bases). Between the trimmed V and J ends, which lost 1 base and 9 bases, there was a span of 12 bases. The CDR3 loop spans 13 amino acids. CDR1 and CDR2 from the germline V gene are LGHDT and YNNKEL (reference sequence). CDR3 protein: CASSQANGGPQYF. The CDR3 region has the DNA TGTGCCAGCAGCCAAGCGAACGGAGGCCCCCAGTACTTC.

This clone has just a few counts. Other DNA sequences from this sample encode an identical CDR3 as well. The CDR3 coding sequence is TGTGCCAGCAGACCCCAGGGTCTAAGTGGAAACACCATATATTTT. Encoded protein: CASRPQGLSGNTIYF. This chain connects TRBV6-5 to TRBJ1-3, with D tentatively TRBD1 (5 bases). The CDR3 is made up of 15 amino acids. Germline V gene data show CDR1 as MNHEY and CDR2 as SVGAGI. The V end was cut by 6 bases, the J end by 3 bases, with 15 bases between.

The V gene is TRBV2, the J gene TRBJ1-2, with D unresolved. The germline V gene has CDR1 SNHLY and CDR2 FYNNEI. The CDR3 has 13 residues. The ends were cut back, 2 bases at V and 4 bases at J, with 8 bases in the middle. DNA of the CDR3: TGTGCCAGCAGTGAAACAAGGAGCTATGGCTACACCTTC. Its translation: CASSETRSYGYTF.